This TCR beta chain comes out of a study of cytomegalovirus exposure and HLA in healthy donors. Across the study: An early data release held approximately 80 million unique TCRs from HLA-typed donors.

The PCR ran on 60 Vbeta and 13 Jbeta primers. The table came from immunoSEQ multiplex PCR; TCRdb's copy has only in-frame clones and leaves some out. Of approximately 200,000 clones listed, 84% are singletons. CDR1 and CDR2 from the germline V gene are SGHKS and YYEKEE (reference sequence). The CDR3 length is 14 residues. V gave up 4 bases and J gave up 1 base, with 11 bases separating them. This clone showed up just a few times. The specimen sequenced was PBMCs. The chain employs TRBV5-5 and TRBJ1-2; tentatively, D is TRBD1 (5 bases). The receptor was derived from a boy aged 5 to 17 in good health and CMV-seronegative. The CDR3 reads CASSPGLLNYGYTF. Here the CDR3 DNA reads TGTGCCAGCAGCCCGGGACTGCTTAACTATGGCTACACCTTC. Full variable domain (remainder filled in from reference TRBV5-5 and TRBJ1-2): DAGVTQSPTHLIKTRGQQVTLRCSPISGHKSVSWYQQVLGQGPQFIFQYYEKEERGRGNFPDRFSARQFPNYSSELNVNALLLGDSALYLCASSPGLLNYGYTFGSGTRLTVV.